These 2 T cell receptor beta chains share one sample of origin, sequenced in a study of shared clonotypes between healthy human individuals. Produced via immunoSEQ multiplex PCR; TCRdb's table is partial and in-frame only. The table records under 2.5 million clones, about 90% of them present only once. The sequencing sample was made of naive CD4+ T cells from PBMCs. As to subset: CD45RA+ positively selected. The receptor source for this set is a man aged 18 to 29 in good health. Some clones in this sample may be carry-over from other donors' samples.

Points on this clone: The same CDR3 also results from other DNA sequences found in this sample. The V call is TRBV5-1, the J call TRBJ1-5; D perhaps matches TRBD1 (5 bases). V was pared by 4 bases and J by 0 bases, with 11 bases between. The CDR3 is 15 amino acids. The germline gives CDR1 SGHRS, CDR2 YFSETQ. The CDR3 sequence: CASSPDGHSNQPQHF. The CDR3, as DNA: TGCGCCAGCAGCCCGGACGGACATAGCAATCAGCCCCAGCATTTT. The full variable domain, rest sourced from reference TRBV5-1 and TRBJ1-5, is KAGVTQTPRYLIKTRGQQVTLSCSPISGHRSVSWYQQTPGQGLQFLFEYFSETQRNKGNFPGRFSGRQFSNSRSEMNVSTLELGDSALYLCASSPDGHSNQPQHFGDGTRLSIL.

The chain has TRBV6-1 and TRBJ1-2; D is unresolved. The germline V gene has CDR1 MNHNS and CDR2 SASEGT. The CDR3 has 14 amino acids. V dropped 6 bases and J dropped 4 bases, with 15 bases sitting between them. The CDR3 sequence: CASRTPMGVYGYTF. The CDR3 region has the DNA TGTGCCAGCAGGACCCCGATGGGCGTCTATGGCTACACCTTC.